The 14 T cell receptor beta chains listed next were all sequenced from one sample in a study of T cell repertoires and HLA-DP antigens. Sequenced by immunoSEQ multiplex PCR; TCRdb stores in-frame clones only, minus some. The sample includes about 73,000 clones, roughly 75% of them seen just once. These receptors lack a known antigen. Material: CD4+ T cells from PBMCs. The receptors were gathered from a man in his sixties in good health and CMV-seronegative.

The rearrangement links TRBV29-1 to TRBJ1-2; the D gene is possibly TRBD1 (5 bases). Trimming removed 4 bases at V and 6 bases at J, with 27 bases between. Germline CDR1 is SQVTM and CDR2 is ANQGSEA. The CDR3 sequence is 17 residues long. The CDR3 sequence is CSVGHLPGGWSGDGYTF. Here the CDR3 DNA reads TGCAGCGTTGGGCACCTACCTGGAGGTTGGTCGGGGGATGGCTACACCTTC.

This chain uses TRBV19 with TRBJ1-1; D uncertain. Germline values: CDR1 LNHDA, CDR2 SQIVND (reference sequence). V was cut by 0 bases and J by 6 bases, with 8 bases left in between. CDR3 length: 13 residues. CDR3 in DNA: TGTGCCAGTAGTATAGATCGAAGGGCTGAAGCTTTCTTT. It translates to CASSIDRRAEAFF.

The V and J genes are TRBV6-5 and TRBJ1-6; D is possibly TRBD1 (5 bases). This CDR3 region has 13 residues. The V gene's germline CDR1 is MNHEY and CDR2 SVGAGI. V was trimmed by 4 bases and J by 7 bases, leaving 8 bases between them. CDR3 coding DNA: TGTGCCAGCAGTTTAGGGACGAATTCACCCCTCCACTTT. Translating gives CASSLGTNSPLHF.

This chain uses TRBV5-5 with TRBJ2-2; D may be TRBD2 (6 bases). CDR3 length equals 14 residues. Trimming left V 4 bases short and J 5 bases short, with 12 bases between. The germline V gene encodes CDR1 SGHKS and CDR2 YYEKEE (reference sequence). CDR3 sequence (DNA): TGTGCCAGCAGCGACTTCGGGGGTACCGGGGAGCTGTTTTTT. Protein: CASSDFGGTGELFF.

The rearrangement links TRBV28 to TRBJ1-4, with unresolved D. The V and J ends lost 3 bases and 8 bases respectively, with 4 bases between them. Germline V CDR1 and CDR2: MDHEN, SYDVKM. The CDR3 length is 11 residues. CDR3 nucleotides: TGTGCCAGCAGTTTTCGGGAAAAACTGTTTTTT. Its translation: CASSFREKLFF.

This chain uses TRBV14 with TRBJ2-7; maybe TRBD2 (5 bases). The CDR3 consists of 15 residues. Germline V lookup: CDR1 SGHDN, CDR2 FVKESK. Trimming removed 3 bases at V and 2 bases at J, with 14 bases between. The CDR3 DNA follows: TGTGCCAGCAGCCACGGGGTGACCGGGACCTACGAGCAGTACTTC. It encodes CASSHGVTGTYEQYF.

The gene calls are TRBV7-3 and TRBJ2-2, with D perhaps TRBD1 (5 bases). The V end was cut by 4 bases, the J end by 5 bases, with 14 bases between. In germline, CDR1 is SGHTA, CDR2 FQGTGA. CDR3 size: 15 residues. CDR3 DNA sequence: TGTGCCAGCAGCTCCTCCAGGGATATAACCGGGGAGCTGTTTTTT. Translation: CASSSSRDITGELFF.

The chain recombines TRBV5-1 with TRBJ1-2; tentatively, D is TRBD1 (6 bases). Germline V gene lookup returns CDR1 SGHRS and CDR2 YFSETQ. This CDR3 has 14 amino acids. Trimming removed 4 bases from V and 2 bases from J, with 12 bases in between. The chain's CDR3 is CASSPPGANYGYTF. The CDR3 region has the DNA TGCGCCAGCAGCCCTCCGGGGGCGAACTATGGCTACACCTTC.

The J gene is TRBJ1-2, the V gene TRBV2, with no clear D. Trimming removed 2 bases from V and 4 bases from J, with 8 bases in between. The CDR3 contains 13 residues. Germline CDR1 is SNHLY and CDR2 is FYNNEI. The CDR3 coding sequence is TGTGCCAGCAGTGAACGGCTCTCCTATGGCTACACCTTC. This gives the protein CASSERLSYGYTF.

The V and J genes are TRBV7-2 and TRBJ1-3; D is perhaps TRBD1 (6 bases). The V gene lost 1 base and the J gene lost 2 bases, with 18 bases spanning the gap. CDR1 and CDR2 from the germline V gene are SGHTA and FQGNSA. The CDR3 runs 18 residues. In DNA, the CDR3 is TGTGCCAGCAGCTTAGAAGGGGTGGGAGGGGGAACTGGAAACACCATATATTTT. Translation: CASSLEGVGGGTGNTIYF. Full variable domain (outside the CDR3, taken from reference TRBV7-2 and TRBJ1-3): GAGVSQSPSNKVTEKGKDVELRCDPISGHTALYWYRQSLGQGLEFLIYFQGNSAPDKSGLPSDRFSAERTGGSVSTLTIQRTQQEDSAVYLCASSLEGVGGGTGNTIYFGEGSWLTVV.

This clone has just one count. The CDR3 reads CASSVSPSYNEQFF. The CDR3 region has the DNA TGTGCCAGCAGCGTATCCCCCTCCTACAATGAGCAGTTCTTC. The chain links TRBV9 to TRBJ2-1, with unresolved D. Germline V CDR1 and CDR2: SGDLS, YYNGEE. The CDR3 consists of 14 residues. V lost 1 base and J 0 bases, leaving 5 bases between the germline ends.

This sequence joins TRBV5-4 and TRBJ2-3; 7 bases are a match to TRBD2. V dropped 6 bases and J dropped 3; count of bases not matched to a gene: 4. The CDR3 runs 13 residues. In germline, CDR1 is SGHNT, CDR2 YYREEE (reference sequence). CDR3 loop: CASKPSGTDTQYF. DNA of the CDR3: TGTGCCAGCAAGCCTAGCGGTACAGATACGCAGTATTTT.

The chain couples TRBV5-4 to TRBJ2-3; possibly TRBD2 for D (5 bases). Trimming took 1 base from V and 4 from J, leaving 13 bases between them. The germline V gene has CDR1 SGHNT and CDR2 YYREEE (reference sequence). This CDR3 has 15 amino acids. The CDR3 here is CASSLPLAAADTQYF. DNA for the CDR3: TGTGCCAGCAGCTTGCCCCTAGCCGCTGCAGATACGCAGTATTTT.

The chain joins TRBV5-1 to TRBJ2-7; 14 nucleotides line up with TRBD2. This CDR3 is 14 amino acids long. CDR1 is SGHRS, CDR2 YFSETQ, per germline. After removal of 2 bases from V and 10 bases from J, the junction contained 5 bases not matched to a gene. CDR3 DNA: TGCGCCAGCAGCTTCGGGACTAGCGGGAGTCCCCAGTACGTC. Translated: CASSFGTSGSPQYV.